This T cell receptor beta chain is drawn from a study of T cells in Graves' hyperthyroidism and ophthalmopathy. Study outcomes and limitations: Separation of ophthalmopathy from stable hyperthyroidism was achieved by a 13 V-J model.

With a duration under 2 months, the hyperthyroidism was newly diagnosed in patients aged 18 to 65. PBMCs were obtained from roughly 10 ml fresh peripheral blood. From RNA transcripts, TCR beta CDR3 regions were amplified. Using the HTBI primer set, a first-round RT-PCR was run on the TCR CDR3. Each CDR3 protein is one row after TCRdb ran MiXCR on the multiplex PCR reads. Of 300,000 to 450,000 distinct CDR3 sequences in the sample, about 25% were seen once. V was pared by 1 base and J by 10 bases, with 13 bases between. Germline assignment: CDR1 SGHVS and CDR2 FQNEAQ. The CDR3 has 13 residues. A few counts support this clonotype. The target antigen is unknown.

The chain employs TRBV7-8 and TRBJ1-1; no reliable D call. The TCR sequence derives from a man aged 50 to 59 with Graves' hyperthyroidism. Specimen: blood. The CDR3 sequence is CASSLEEEDGAFF. The CDR3 DNA reads TGTGCCAGCAGCTTAGAGGAGGAGGACGGAGCTTTCTTT.